The TCR beta chain under discussion was sequenced for a study of CD8+ T cells in alopecia areata. Notes on the study in general: With patients, TCR sharing proved less clear than in mice, a difference possibly related to HLA. Scalp sample data also include resident alphabeta T cells from normal skin. Clonality in lesional scalp, especially alopecia totalis/universalis, exceeded that of normal scalp.

CDR3 size: 15 residues. With 7 bases clipped from V and 2 bases from J, the junction kept 7 bases outside the gene matches. Germline V CDR1 and CDR2: SEHNR, FQNEAQ (reference sequence). As to this clone: Its antigen is still unknown.

Cell sorting on a FACSAria was used to separate CD4+ and CD8+ T cells from the PBMCs. Extracted RNA was reverse transcribed, and the resulting cDNA served as sequencing template. Measured with immunoSEQ multiplex PCR; TCRdb has only the in-frame clones, and not every one. The table has about 110,000 clones, approximately 59% seen once. This chain joins TRBV7-9 and TRBJ1-4; 7 nucleotides agree with TRBD1. The origin of this receptor is a human donor in good health. Sequenced: CD8+ T cells sorted from blood. The CDR3 nucleotides are TGTGCCAGCACCCCCCTACAGGGGACTAATGAAAAACTGTTTTTT. Its protein product is CASTPLQGTNEKLFF.